The TCR beta chain described here comes from a study of T cell responses to AZD1222 COVID-19 vaccine. Study-wide results and caveats: Unmutated variant regions are reportedly the target of nearly half of TCRs that are spike-specific. White British ancestry dominated among donors, who included more females, and clonal diversity was possibly underestimated.

This clone appeared a single time. Its antigen remains unknown. This CDR3 has 13 residues. Trimming stripped 11 bases from V and 8 bases from J, with 21 bases between. Sequencing used immunoSEQ multiplex PCR; TCRdb keeps in-frame clones, though not all of them. The sample includes about 100,000 clones, approximately 86% of them seen just once. Sequencing used peripheral blood, obtained on day 0 of AZD1222 vaccination. V and J are TRBV12-3 or TRBV12-4 and TRBJ1-2; D perhaps matches TRBD1 (6 bases). The receptor's source is an adult in good health. This chain's CDR3 is CACGGLGARGYTF. As DNA, the CDR3 is TGTGCCTGCGGGGGACTGGGGGCGCGGGGCTACACCTTC.